This TCR beta chain stems from a study of cytomegalovirus exposure and HLA in healthy donors. Study-level results: In a later analysis, TCR beta V- and J-gene trimming was associated with a missense DCLRE1C variant.

A remark on this clone: The antigen remains unidentified.

It was with 60 Vbeta and 13 Jbeta primers that the PCR ran. The protocol was immunoSEQ multiplex PCR, while the TCRdb copy is restricted to in-frame clones and leaves out a portion. The table lists more than 150,000 clones, 81% of them singletons. This CDR3 is 14 amino acids long. V lost 1 base to trimming and J lost 5 bases, with 11 bases between them. CDR1 and CDR2 from the germline V gene are SGHTA and FQGNSA. The sample taken for sequencing was PBMCs. The gene calls are TRBV7-2 and TRBJ2-5; tentative D call: TRBD2 (6 bases). The sequence was collected from a man aged 45-60 years in good health and CMV-seronegative. The CDR3 loop is CASSLGGLPETQYF. CDR3 coding DNA: TGTGCCAGCAGCTTAGGAGGACTACCGGAGACCCAGTACTTC.